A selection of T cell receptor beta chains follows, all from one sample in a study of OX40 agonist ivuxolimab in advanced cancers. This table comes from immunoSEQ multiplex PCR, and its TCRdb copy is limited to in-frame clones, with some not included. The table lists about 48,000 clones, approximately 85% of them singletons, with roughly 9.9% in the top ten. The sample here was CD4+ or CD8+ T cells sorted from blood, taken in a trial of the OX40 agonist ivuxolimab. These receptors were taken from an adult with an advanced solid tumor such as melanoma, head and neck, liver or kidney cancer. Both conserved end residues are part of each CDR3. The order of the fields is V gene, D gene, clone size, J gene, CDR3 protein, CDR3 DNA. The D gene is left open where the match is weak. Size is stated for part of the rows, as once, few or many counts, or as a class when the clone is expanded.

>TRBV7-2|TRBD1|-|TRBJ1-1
CASSFTGGWTEAFF
TGTGCCAGCAGCTTTACAGGGGGGTGGACTGAAGCTTTCTTT
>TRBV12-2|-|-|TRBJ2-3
CASRSRLARSTDTQYF
TGTGCAAGTCGCTCTCGACTAGCGAGGAGCACAGATACGCAGTATTTT
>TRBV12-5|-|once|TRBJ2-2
CASGLAALGSATGELFF
TGTGCTAGTGGTTTGGCGGCCCTGGGCTCCGCCACCGGGGAGCTGTTTTTT
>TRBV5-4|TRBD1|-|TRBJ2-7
CASSSGQREQYF
TGTGCCAGCAGCTCGGGACAGCGAGAGCAGTACTTC
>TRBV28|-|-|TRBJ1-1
CASSLSGTNRAFF
TGTGCCAGCAGTTTATCAGGGACAAATCGGGCTTTCTTT
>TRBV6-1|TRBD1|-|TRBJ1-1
CATPGTGSPEAFF
TGTGCTACTCCGGGGACAGGGTCCCCTGAAGCTTTCTTT
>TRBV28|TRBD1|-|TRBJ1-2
CASRRDRPNGYTF
TGTGCCAGCAGACGGGACAGGCCCAATGGCTACACCTTC
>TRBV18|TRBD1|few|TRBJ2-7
CASSPRTGEVYEQYF
TGTGCCAGCTCACCACGGACAGGGGAAGTTTACGAGCAGTACTTC
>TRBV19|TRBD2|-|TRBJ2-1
CASSPGTSGSYNEQFF
TGTGCCAGTAGTCCTGGGACTAGCGGCTCCTACAATGAGCAGTTCTTC
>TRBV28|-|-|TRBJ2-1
CASSLSAYNEQFF
TGTGCCAGCAGTTTGTCGGCCTACAATGAGCAGTTCTTC
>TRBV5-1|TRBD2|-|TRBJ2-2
CASSFSGTSVSNTGELFF
TGCGCCAGCAGCTTCTCCGGGACTAGCGTATCGAACACCGGGGAGCTGTTTTTT
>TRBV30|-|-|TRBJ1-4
CAWSQSPRVGEKLFF
TGTGCCTGGAGTCAGTCCCCCCGAGTTGGGGAAAAACTGTTTTTT
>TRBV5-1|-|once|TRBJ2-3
CASSLEPSGSTDTQYF
TGCGCCAGCAGCTTGGAGCCGTCGGGTAGCACAGATACGCAGTATTTT
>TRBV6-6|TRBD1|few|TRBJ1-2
CASSAQGAPGGYTF
TGTGCCAGCAGTGCACAGGGGGCGCCGGGGGGCTACACCTTC
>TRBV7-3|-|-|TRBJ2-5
CASSLNKGETQYF
TGTGCCAGCAGCTTAAATAAGGGGGAGACCCAGTACTTC
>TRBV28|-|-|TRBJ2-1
CASRQGDRQVNEQFF
TGTGCCAGCAGACAAGGGGACCGACAGGTTAATGAGCAGTTCTTC
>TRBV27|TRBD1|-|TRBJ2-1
CARSLRTGGWNEQFF
TGTGCCAGGAGTCTCCGGACAGGGGGCTGGAATGAGCAGTTCTTC
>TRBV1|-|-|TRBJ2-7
CTSSFTLDEQYF
TGCACCAGCAGCTTCACCCTCGACGAGCAGTACTTC
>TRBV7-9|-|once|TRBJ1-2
CASSFRTDNGYTF
TGTGCCAGCAGCTTTCGGACAGACAATGGCTACACCTTC
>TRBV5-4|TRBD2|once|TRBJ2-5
CASSGGGSSSKEQYF
TGTGCCAGCAGCGGCGGGGGTAGCTCCTCGAAGGAGCAGTACTTC
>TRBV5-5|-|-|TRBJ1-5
CASTVGGNQPQHF
TGTGCCAGCACCGTAGGGGGGAACCAGCCCCAGCATTTT
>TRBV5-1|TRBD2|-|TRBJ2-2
CASSLGGSNTGELFF
TGCGCCAGCAGCTTGGGCGGGAGTAACACCGGGGAGCTGTTTTTT
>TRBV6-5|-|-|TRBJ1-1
CASSYSGGVGTEAFF
TGTGCCAGCAGTTACTCAGGGGGGGTCGGGACTGAAGCTTTCTTT
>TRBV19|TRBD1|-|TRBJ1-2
CASNPLRQGADYGYTF
TGTGCCAGTAACCCTTTGAGACAGGGGGCAGACTATGGCTACACCTTC
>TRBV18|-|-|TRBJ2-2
CASSPLSYNTGELFF
TGTGCCAGCTCACCACTATCATATAACACCGGGGAGCTGTTTTTT
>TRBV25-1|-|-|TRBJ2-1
CASSEYNEQFF
TGTGCCAGCAGTGAATACAATGAGCAGTTCTTC
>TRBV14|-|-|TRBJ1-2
CASSSQGFYGYTF
TGTGCCAGCAGCTCCCAGGGGTTCTATGGCTACACCTTC
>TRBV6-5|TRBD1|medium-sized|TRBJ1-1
CASRQTGVTEAFF
TGTGCCAGCAGACAAACAGGGGTTACTGAAGCTTTCTTT
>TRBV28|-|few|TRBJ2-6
CASSLFGSGANVLTF
TGTGCCAGCAGTTTATTTGGCTCTGGGGCCAACGTCCTGACTTTC
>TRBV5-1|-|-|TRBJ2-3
CASSLHAKRQQYTDTQYF
TGCGCCAGCAGCTTACATGCTAAAAGACAGCAGTACACAGATACGCAGTATTTT
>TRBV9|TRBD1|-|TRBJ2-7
CASSVGQGPYEQYF
TGTGCCAGCAGCGTGGGACAGGGGCCCTACGAGCAGTACTTC
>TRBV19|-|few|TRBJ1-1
CASSKGATSGYTEAFF
TGTGCCAGTAGTAAAGGGGCAACCAGTGGGTACACTGAAGCTTTCTTT
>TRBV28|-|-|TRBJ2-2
CASSPLGGTALTGELFF
TGTGCCAGCAGCCCCTTGGGAGGGACAGCCCTCACCGGGGAGCTGTTTTTT
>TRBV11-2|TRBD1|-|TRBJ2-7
CASSFGTETLEQYF
TGTGCCAGCAGCTTCGGGACAGAAACACTCGAGCAGTACTTC
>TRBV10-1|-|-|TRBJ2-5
CASSDRVGETQYF
TGCGCCAGCAGTGATAGGGTAGGGGAGACCCAGTACTTC
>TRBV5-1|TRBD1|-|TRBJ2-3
CASSPGQSTDTQYF
TGCGCCAGCAGCCCGGGACAGAGCACAGATACGCAGTATTTT
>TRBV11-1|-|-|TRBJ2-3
CASTRQFADTQYF
TGTGCCAGCACCCGACAGTTCGCAGATACGCAGTATTTT
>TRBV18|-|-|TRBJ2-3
CASSPGRSGTDTQYF
TGTGCCAGCTCACCAGGGCGGTCCGGCACAGATACGCAGTATTTT
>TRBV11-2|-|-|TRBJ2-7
CASSLERTSYEQYF
TGTGCCAGCAGCTTGGAGAGGACGTCCTACGAGCAGTACTTC
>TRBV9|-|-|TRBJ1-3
CASSVSSGNTIYF
TGTGCCAGCAGCGTATCCTCTGGAAACACCATATATTTT
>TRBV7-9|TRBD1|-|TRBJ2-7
CASRSGQGTTYEQYF
TGTGCCAGCAGGTCCGGACAGGGGACCACCTACGAGCAGTACTTC
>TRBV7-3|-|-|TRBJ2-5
CASSLGSGETQYF
TGTGCCAGCAGCCTAGGGTCAGGAGAGACCCAGTACTTC
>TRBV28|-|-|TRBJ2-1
CASSLPSGLANEQFF
TGTGCCAGCAGCCTCCCCTCAGGGCTGGCCAATGAGCAGTTCTTC
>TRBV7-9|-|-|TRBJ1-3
CASSLVLGRAGNTIYF
TGTGCCAGCAGCTTAGTTCTGGGAAGAGCGGGAAACACCATATATTTT
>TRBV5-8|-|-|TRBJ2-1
CASSLTVQATSSYNEQFF
TGTGCCAGCAGCTTGACGGTTCAAGCTACGAGCTCCTACAATGAGCAGTTCTTC
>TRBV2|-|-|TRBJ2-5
CATGRAETQYF
TGTGCCACGGGAAGGGCAGAGACCCAGTACTTC
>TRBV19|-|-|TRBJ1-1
CASTMGRYTEAFF
TGTGCCAGTACCATGGGCAGATACACTGAAGCTTTCTTT
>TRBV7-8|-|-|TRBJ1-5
CASSLGRDQPQHF
TGTGCCAGCAGCTTAGGACGGGATCAGCCCCAGCATTTT
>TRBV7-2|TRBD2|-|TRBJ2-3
CASSSRAGITDTQYF
TGTGCCAGCAGCTCCCGAGCGGGGATCACAGATACGCAGTATTTT
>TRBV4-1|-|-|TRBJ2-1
CASSQDVGFTYNEQFF
TGCGCCAGCAGCCAAGATGTAGGGTTTACCTACAATGAGCAGTTCTTC
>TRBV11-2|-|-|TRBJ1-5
CASSLDPGGVGPQHF
TGTGCCAGCAGCTTAGATCCGGGCGGAGTAGGGCCCCAGCATTTT
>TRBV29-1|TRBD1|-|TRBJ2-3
CSVRQGTDTQYF
TGCAGCGTTAGACAGGGGACAGATACGCAGTATTTT
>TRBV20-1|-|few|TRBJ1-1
CSAIRNTEAFF
TGCAGTGCTATTCGGAACACTGAAGCTTTCTTT
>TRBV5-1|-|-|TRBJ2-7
CASGSRASYEQYF
TGCGCCAGCGGTTCCAGGGCTTCGTACGAGCAGTACTTC
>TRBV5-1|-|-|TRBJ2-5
CASSIQGRREETQYF
TGCGCCAGCAGCATACAGGGGAGGAGGGAAGAGACCCAGTACTTC
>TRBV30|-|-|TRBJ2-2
CAWTGEGELFF
TGTGCCTGGACTGGGGAGGGGGAGCTGTTTTTT